Each of the 5 T cell receptor beta chains below was sequenced from the same sample in a study of PD-L1 blockade in urothelial cancer. TCRdb keeps only in-frame clones here, not all; method: immunoSEQ multiplex PCR. The table shows fewer than 60,000 clones, with under 90% occurring only once. Stated time point: pretreatment peripheral blood. The source was PBMCs, collected around atezolizumab (anti-PD-L1) treatment. These receptors were obtained from a man in his sixties or seventies with urothelial cancer.

This clone was detected only once. CDR3 residues: CASSSKGYTQYF. The DNA for the CDR3 is TGTGCCAGCAGTTCTAAGGGGTATACGCAGTATTTT. The rearrangement joins TRBV28 to TRBJ2-3, with D perhaps matching TRBD1 (5 bases). This CDR3 has 12 amino acids. CDR1 and CDR2 (germline): MDHEN, SYDVKM. Trimming cost V 4 bases and J 7 bases, with 9 bases left between them.

The chain links TRBV18 to TRBJ2-2; 8 bases are shared with TRBD1. V lost 3 bases, J lost 6 bases, and 9 bases stayed unmatched. From germline, CDR1 is KGHSH and CDR2 LQKENI. The CDR3 totals 16 residues. CDR3 bases: TGTGCCAGCTCACCGACCGGGACAGGAAAGTCCGGGGAGCTGTTTTTT. It encodes CASSPTGTGKSGELFF. The full variable domain, in which reference TRBV18 and TRBJ2-2 provide the parts outside the CDR3, is NAGVMQNPRHLVRRRGQEARLRCSPMKGHSHVYWYRQLPEEGLKFMVYLQKENIIDESGMPKERFSAEFPKEGPSILRIQQVVRGDSAAYFCASSPTGTGKSGELFFGEGSRLTVL.

The genes are TRBV6-5 and TRBJ1-2; 9 nucleotides match TRBD1. Germline values: CDR1 MNHEY, CDR2 SVGAGI. The CDR3 spans 16 residues. The trim removed 1 base at V and 7 bases at J, leaving 10 bases unmatched. For the CDR3, the DNA is TGTGCCAGCAGTTACTTAACCGGGACAGGGTATGGTGGCTACACCTTC. Amino acids: CASSYLTGTGYGGYTF.

The chain recombines TRBV4-1 with TRBJ2-1; the D gene is possibly TRBD1 (6 bases). The CDR3 has 14 residues. Germline V CDR1 and CDR2: MGHRA, YSYEKL. V shed 4 bases and J shed 8 bases, with 15 bases lying between them. CDR3 bases: TGCGCCAGCAGCCGACGGGACACAATGGATGAGCAGTTCTTC. Amino acid sequence: CASSRRDTMDEQFF.

The chain has TRBV4-2 and TRBJ2-1; D is unclear. The CDR3 has 16 residues. Germline lookup yields CDR1 LGHNA and CDR2 YNFKEQ. V lost 4 bases to trimming and J lost 6 bases, with 19 bases between them. The CDR3 loop reads CASSPRPGGVVNEQFF. The CDR3 region has the DNA TGTGCCAGCAGCCCCCGGCCTGGCGGAGTCGTCAATGAGCAGTTCTTC.